A single sample is the source of the 28 T cell receptor beta chains below, sequenced in a study of blood T cell repertoires in COVID-19. TCRdb's table, derived via immunoSEQ multiplex PCR, lists solely in-frame clones and lacks some. The top ten hold roughly 2.8% of the sample, which has about 300,000 clones, about nine tenths seen once. Sequencing was done on a sample of PBMCs or T cells enriched from blood (not recorded which). Receptors originate from a woman between 50 and 59 years old who had been exposed to COVID-19.

This chain uses TRBV11-2 with TRBJ2-5; 8 bases match TRBD2. With 1 base clipped from V and 2 bases from J, the junction kept 9 bases outside the gene matches. Germline loops: CDR1 SGHAT, CDR2 FQNNGV. This CDR3 contains 17 residues. CDR3 sequence: CASSLVFPGGRQETQYF. The CDR3 nucleotides are TGTGCCAGCAGCTTAGTCTTTCCGGGGGGGCGACAAGAGACCCAGTACTTC.

This rearrangement joins TRBV18 to TRBJ1-5; D is undetermined. Germline CDR1 KGHSH, CDR2 LQKENI. The CDR3 totals 15 residues. Deletions cut 3 bases from V and 3 bases from J, with 12 bases between. CDR3 amino acids: CASSPGLGDNQPQHF. CDR3 DNA: TGTGCCAGCTCACCTGGCCTGGGCGACAATCAGCCCCAGCATTTT.

V and J are TRBV15 and TRBJ1-6; possibly TRBD1 for D (6 bases). Germline V gene lookup returns CDR1 LNHNV and CDR2 YYDKDF (reference sequence). Trimming took off 1 base at V and 1 base at J, with 17 bases between the two ends. The CDR3 has 19 amino acids. The CDR3 is CATSRVTIRTASYNSPLHF. In DNA, the CDR3 is TGTGCCACCAGCAGAGTTACGATAAGGACAGCTTCCTATAATTCACCCCTCCACTTT.

As to this clone: One end of the junction fails to match germline, which may point to a read error. The rearrangement uses TRBV2 and TRBJ2-7; 8 nucleotides align to TRBD1. This CDR3 contains 14 residues. Germline V gene lookup returns CDR1 SNHLY and CDR2 FYNNEI. As DNA, the CDR3 is TGTGCCAGCACTCGACAGGGGCCTCGGTTCGAGGAGTACTTC. Translated: CASTRQGPRFEEYF.

The chain is built from TRBV5-1 and TRBJ1-6; 11 bases fit TRBD1. Trimming cost V 3 bases and J 7 bases; bases outside gene matches: 9. CDR1 is SGHRS and CDR2 is YFSETQ in the germline V gene. The CDR3 runs to 17 residues. The CDR3 loop reads CASSYRTGGFENSPLHF. CDR3 in DNA: TGCGCCAGCAGCTACCGGACAGGGGGCTTTGAAAATTCACCCCTCCACTTT. Full variable domain (rest looked up from reference TRBV5-1 and TRBJ1-6): KAGVTQTPRYLIKTRGQQVTLSCSPISGHRSVSWYQQTPGQGLQFLFEYFSETQRNKGNFPGRFSGRQFSNSRSEMNVSTLELGDSALYLCASSYRTGGFENSPLHFGNGTRLTVT.

The sample holds one count of this clone. This chain joins TRBV7-2 and TRBJ2-7; 7 nucleotides align to TRBD1. With V trimmed by 3 bases and J by 3 bases, 8 bases remained unmatched. Germline CDR1 reads SGHTA; CDR2 reads FQGNSA. This CDR3 comprises 15 residues. CDR3 sequence: CASSFSGQTLYEQYF. CDR3 coding DNA: TGTGCCAGCAGCTTCTCGGGACAGACCCTCTACGAGCAGTACTTC.

The V call is TRBV5-1, the J call TRBJ2-7, with TRBD1 identical over 7 bases. The V segment lost 8 bases and the J segment 4 bases; nucleotides outside the gene matches: 9. The germline gives CDR1 SGHRS, CDR2 YFSETQ. The CDR3 covers 13 residues. CDR3 protein: CARTTGTPYEQYF. CDR3 DNA sequence: TGCGCCAGGACGACAGGGACACCTTACGAGCAGTACTTC.

This chain's CDR3 is CASSVGTGGYTEAFF. CDR3 DNA: TGTGCCAGCAGCGTCGGGACAGGGGGGTACACTGAAGCTTTCTTT. V is TRBV9 and J is TRBJ1-1, with 11 bases identical to TRBD1. CDR1 is SGDLS and CDR2 is YYNGEE in the germline V gene. This CDR3 has 15 amino acids. The trim removed 2 bases at V and 3 bases at J, leaving 3 bases unmatched.

Only one count was recorded for this clone. The chain uses TRBV19 and TRBJ1-2; D is possibly TRBD1 (5 bases). The germline gives CDR1 LNHDA, CDR2 SQIVND (reference sequence). With 7 bases removed from V and 3 bases from J, the gap between germline ends came to 9 bases. This CDR3 is built from 12 residues. The CDR3 loop is CASKVRDYGYTF. The CDR3 DNA follows: TGTGCCAGTAAGGTCAGGGACTATGGCTACACCTTC.

In this sample, this clone turned up once. V is TRBV21-1 and J is TRBJ1-6; no check of the table's D call, TRBD1, against the DNA was made. TRBV21-1 is noted as a pseudogene. The CDR3 is 16 residues long. The CDR3, as DNA: TGTGCCAGCAACTCAGGGGGCAGCTCCTATAATTCACCCCTCCACTTT. The encoded protein is CASNSGGSSYNSPLHF.

The rearrangement links TRBV11-3 to TRBJ2-1, with 15 bases aligning to TRBD2. CDR1 is SGHNT, CDR2 YENEEA, per germline. This CDR3 contains 21 residues. V lost 0 bases, J lost 3 bases, and 12 bases stayed unmatched. The CDR3 spells CASSLEVLGLAGGPNYNEQFF. The CDR3 DNA reads TGTGCCAGCAGCTTAGAAGTGCTCGGACTAGCGGGGGGGCCGAACTACAATGAGCAGTTCTTC.

The genes are TRBV28 and TRBJ1-6; tentatively, D is TRBD1 (5 bases). The CDR3 covers 16 residues. V lost 6 bases to trimming and J lost 3 bases, with 15 bases between them. Germline values: CDR1 MDHEN, CDR2 SYDVKM. The CDR3 bases are TGTGCCAGCAGCCCCCCCCAGGGCCTCTATAATTCACCCCTCCACTTT. Amino acids: CASSPPQGLYNSPLHF. Combining the CDR3 with reference TRBV28 and TRBJ1-6 gives the whole variable domain DVKVTQSSRYLVKRTGEKVFLECVQDMDHENMFWYRQDPGLGLRLIYFSYDVKMKEKGDIPEGYSVSREKKERFSLILESASTNQTSMYLCASSPPQGLYNSPLHFGNGTRLTVT.

V is TRBV2 and J is TRBJ2-2, with a weak D call TRBD2 (6 bases). V lost 4 bases and J lost 5, with 11 bases in between. The CDR3 runs 14 residues. CDR1 is SNHLY and CDR2 is FYNNEI in the germline V gene. CDR3 sequence reads: CASSGLDITGELFF. The CDR3 DNA reads as TGTGCCAGCAGTGGACTAGACATAACCGGGGAGCTGTTTTTT.

The chain carries TRBV3-1 (or the pseudogene TRBV3-2) and TRBJ1-4, with a tentative D call TRBD1 (6 bases). Trimming stripped 2 bases from V and 7 bases from J, with 11 bases between. From germline, CDR1 is LGHDT and CDR2 YNNKEL (reference sequence). This CDR3 has 14 amino acids. The CDR3 DNA reads as TGTGCCAGCAGCCAACAGGGGATAAGTGAAAAACTGTTTTTT. Its protein product is CASSQQGISEKLFF.

The J gene is TRBJ1-1, the V gene TRBV2, with 10 positions matching TRBD1. Trimming cost V 6 bases and J 3 bases; bases outside gene matches: 13. This CDR3 region has 17 residues. The V gene's germline CDR1 is SNHLY and CDR2 FYNNEI. DNA for the CDR3: TGTGCCAGCAGATTAGGGACAGGGGAGGTTGGCGACACTGAAGCTTTCTTT. The encoded protein is CASRLGTGEVGDTEAFF.

This clone was seen once. The chain employs TRBV5-1 and TRBJ2-7; D possibly corresponds to TRBD2 (7 bases). Trimming cost V 4 bases and J 2 bases, with 16 bases left between them. This CDR3 has 15 residues. Germline CDR1 reads SGHRS; CDR2 reads YFSETQ. CDR3 region: CASSIEPGGPYEQYF. In nucleotides, the CDR3 is TGCGCCAGCAGCATCGAACCGGGGGGCCCCTACGAGCAGTACTTC.

This clone was recorded only once. The rearrangement links TRBV10-3 to TRBJ2-7, with a possible D match to TRBD2 (6 bases). The length of the CDR3 is 13 residues. Trimming cost V 5 bases and J 6 bases, with 14 bases left between them. The V gene's germline CDR1 is ENHRY and CDR2 SYGVKD. The CDR3 DNA reads as TGTGCCATCAGTAGGGAGGAGCCCCCCGAGCAGTACTTC. Protein: CAISREEPPEQYF.

The V call is TRBV2, the J call TRBJ1-1; a possible D gene is TRBD1 (6 bases). The V and J ends lost 7 bases and 0 bases respectively, with 9 bases between them. The CDR3 has 13 amino acids. Germline CDR1 SNHLY, CDR2 FYNNEI. The CDR3 sequence is CASTGQLNTEAFF. The CDR3 nucleotides are TGTGCCAGCACTGGACAGTTGAACACTGAAGCTTTCTTT. Based on the CDR3 plus reference TRBV2 and TRBJ1-1, the full variable domain is EPEVTQTPSHQVTQMGQEVILRCVPISNHLYFYWYRQILGQKVEFLVSFYNNEISEKSEIFDDQFSVERPDGSNFTLKIRSTKLEDSAMYFCASTGQLNTEAFFGQGTRLTVV.

The chain has TRBV28 and TRBJ2-5; 12 bases agree with TRBD2. This CDR3 spans 15 amino acids. Trimming cost V 3 bases and J 4 bases; bases outside gene matches: 3. Looked up from germline, CDR1 is MDHEN and CDR2 is SYDVKM. The CDR3 DNA sequence: TGTGCCAGCAGTTTTCTAGCGGGGGGGCGAGAGACCCAGTACTTC. Translation: CASSFLAGGRETQYF.

Only a few counts were recorded for this clone. The V and J genes are TRBV6-1 and TRBJ1-1; D is unresolved. The CDR3 is 13 amino acids. From germline, CDR1 is MNHNS and CDR2 SASEGT. V was trimmed by 3 bases and J by 0 bases, leaving 5 bases between them. CDR3 in DNA: TGTGCCAGCAGTGAGTCCGTGAACACTGAAGCTTTCTTT. Amino acid sequence: CASSESVNTEAFF.

The gene calls are TRBV5-1 and TRBJ1-1; D unresolved. There are 15 residues in the CDR3. Trimming took 4 bases from V and 8 from J, leaving 21 bases between them. From germline, CDR1 is SGHRS and CDR2 YFSETQ. This chain's CDR3 is CASSQWSGGSSEAFF. For the CDR3, the DNA is TGCGCCAGCAGCCAGTGGTCGGGAGGCTCTTCCGAAGCTTTCTTT.

As concerns this clone: At one boundary the junction diverges from the germline segment, which might be a read error. DNA for the CDR3: TGTGCTAGCAGCCTCGACAGATTTAATGAGCAGTTCTTC. Translation gives CASSLDRFNEQFF. This rearrangement joins TRBV7-7 to TRBJ2-1, with a tentative D call TRBD1 (5 bases). The CDR3 is 13 amino acids. Germline V gene lookup returns CDR1 SSHAT and CDR2 FNYEAQ (reference sequence).

In its sample, this clone was seen once. This CDR3 is CAISESPGNSPLHF. DNA for the CDR3: TGTGCCATCAGTGAGTCGCCGGGTAATTCACCCCTCCACTTT. The genes are TRBV10-3 and TRBJ1-6; the D is unclear. The V gene's germline CDR1 is ENHRY and CDR2 SYGVKD. The CDR3 is 14 amino acids. V lost 0 bases and J lost 6, with 6 bases in between.

The chain links TRBV29-1 to TRBJ2-1, with a tentative D call TRBD1 (5 bases). CDR1 and CDR2 from the germline V gene are SQVTM and ANQGSEA. The germline V and J ends were trimmed by 5 bases and 0 bases, with 11 bases remaining between them. This CDR3 has 14 residues. The CDR3: CSVSGWSSYNEQFF. CDR3 nucleotides: TGCAGCGTTTCAGGGTGGAGCTCCTACAATGAGCAGTTCTTC.

In this sample, this clone turned up once. V gene TRBV2 combines with J gene TRBJ2-7, with D maybe TRBD1 (6 bases). Trimming cost V 6 bases and J 4 bases, with 10 bases left between them. The CDR3 length is 12 residues. From germline, CDR1 is SNHLY and CDR2 FYNNEI. CDR3: CASSWTDYEQYF. CDR3 bases: TGTGCCAGCAGCTGGACAGATTACGAGCAGTACTTC.

The rearrangement uses TRBV18 and TRBJ2-7, with a weak D call TRBD2 (5 bases). Trimming left V 3 bases short and J 6 bases short, with 12 bases between. This CDR3 has 13 residues. Germline assignment: CDR1 KGHSH and CDR2 LQKENI. CDR3 sequence: CASSPTSGSEQYF. The CDR3 bases are TGTGCCAGCTCACCGACCTCGGGGAGCGAGCAGTACTTC. The whole variable domain, filled in from reference TRBV18 and TRBJ2-7, reads NAGVMQNPRHLVRRRGQEARLRCSPMKGHSHVYWYRQLPEEGLKFMVYLQKENIIDESGMPKERFSAEFPKEGPSILRIQQVVRGDSAAYFCASSPTSGSEQYFGPGTRLTVT.

The chain employs TRBV7-8 and TRBJ2-7, with D possibly TRBD2 on 6 matching bases. Germline lookup yields CDR1 SGHVS and CDR2 FQNEAQ. Trimming removed 5 bases at V and 0 bases at J, with 11 bases between. This CDR3 is built from 14 residues. The CDR3 DNA reads as TGTGCCAGCAGCCCCGGGGGTTACTCCTACGAGCAGTACTTC. Residues: CASSPGGYSYEQYF.

The chain combines TRBV12-3 or TRBV12-4 with TRBJ2-1; D perhaps matches TRBD1 (5 bases). The CDR3 spans 12 residues. V lost 5 bases to trimming and J lost 9 bases, with 11 bases between them. CDR3 residues: CASSNSGIEQFF. The DNA of the CDR3 is TGTGCCAGCAGTAATTCAGGGATTGAGCAGTTCTTC.